The 22 T cell receptor beta chains below were found in one sample sequenced in a study of PD-1 blockade in classical Hodgkin lymphoma. TCRdb keeps only in-frame clones here, not all; method: immunoSEQ multiplex PCR. Among around 10,000 clones listed, 76% were seen once. Every patient was affected by relapse after autologous stem cell transplantation, while exposure to brentuximab vedotin was not uniform. The sample in question was peripheral blood mononuclear cells (PBMCs), obtained at baseline. These receptors were taken from a human donor with classical Hodgkin lymphoma.

The V gene is TRBV7-9, the J gene TRBJ2-5; TRBD1 aligns across 7 bases. V gave up 1 base and J gave up 2 bases; unmatched junction bases: 7. Germline lookup yields CDR1 SEHNR and CDR2 FQNEAQ (reference sequence). This CDR3 spans 16 amino acids. CDR3 loop: CASSLVLGTEQETQYF. CDR3 DNA sequence: TGTGCCAGCAGCTTAGTTTTGGGGACAGAACAAGAGACCCAGTACTTC.

This clone was counted between two and nine times. V usage is TRBV19 and J usage is TRBJ2-2, with 8 bases aligning to TRBD1. CDR3 length: 15 amino acids. The V and J ends lost 2 bases and 6 bases, in that order; junction bases with no gene match: 5. Looked up from germline, CDR1 is LNHDA and CDR2 is SQIVND (reference sequence). The CDR3 sequence: CASSIMQGASGELFF. CDR3 DNA sequence: TGTGCCAGTAGTATAATGCAGGGGGCGTCCGGGGAGCTGTTTTTT.

The chain has TRBV29-1 and TRBJ2-7; 9 nucleotides agree with TRBD1. CDR1 and CDR2 from the germline V gene are SQVTM and ANQGSEA. This CDR3 has 12 amino acids. J gave up 3 bases and V 5 bases, and 2 bases lay outside the gene matches. As DNA, the CDR3 is TGCAGCGTTACGACAGGGGGCTACGAGCAGTACTTC. This gives the protein CSVTTGGYEQYF.

The chain links TRBV19 to TRBJ2-2; 13 nucleotides agree with TRBD2. The length of the CDR3 is 21 residues. Trimming removed 11 bases from V and 2 bases from J; junction bases left unmatched: 23. The germline CDR1 and CDR2 sequences are LNHDA and SQIVND (reference sequence). CDR3 in DNA: TGTGCCTCAACATTAGGACTAGCGGGAGAGGGAGTGTATAGTAACACCGGGGAGCTGTTTTTT. This sequence encodes CASTLGLAGEGVYSNTGELFF.

The chain employs TRBV25-1 and TRBJ1-4, with D perhaps matching TRBD1 (6 bases). The CDR3 sequence is 15 residues long. Deletions cut 1 base from V and 5 bases from J, with 11 bases between. Germline loops: CDR1 MGHDK, CDR2 SYGVNS. CDR3 protein: CASSEWGGGNEKLFF. The CDR3 DNA reads as TGTGCCAGCAGTGAATGGGGGGGCGGCAATGAAAAACTGTTTTTT.

The gene calls are TRBV5-4 and TRBJ2-3, with 11 bases lining up with TRBD1. Germline CDR1 SGHNT, CDR2 YYREEE (reference sequence). V dropped 4 bases and J dropped 4; count of bases not matched to a gene: 8. The CDR3 covers 16 residues. The CDR3 region is CASSRLSGQGADTQYF. In nucleotides, the CDR3 is TGTGCCAGCAGCAGATTATCGGGACAGGGGGCAGATACGCAGTATTTT.

The chain combines TRBV14 with TRBJ2-7, with 10 nucleotides matching TRBD2. J lost 5 bases, V lost 2 bases, and 6 bases had no gene match. This CDR3 region has 15 residues. Germline lookup yields CDR1 SGHDN and CDR2 FVKESK. The DNA for the CDR3 is TGTGCCAGCAGCCAAAAAGCGGGAGGGAAAAACGAGCAGTACTTC. This gives the protein CASSQKAGGKNEQYF. Supplemented by reference TRBV14 and TRBJ2-7, the full variable domain reads EAGVTQFPSHSVIEKGQTVTLRCDPISGHDNLYWYRRVMGKEIKFLLHFVKESKQDESGMPNNRFLAERTGGTYSTLKVQPAELEDSGVYFCASSQKAGGKNEQYFGPGTRLTVT.

The V and J genes are TRBV18 and TRBJ2-3; D not certain. Germline CDR1 reads KGHSH; CDR2 reads LQKENI. V lost 4 bases, J lost 2 bases, and 13 bases lay in between. The CDR3 is made up of 15 amino acids. The CDR3 sequence: CASSLNPGNTDTQYF. In DNA, the CDR3 is TGTGCCAGCTCACTAAACCCTGGAAACACAGATACGCAGTATTTT.

The J gene is TRBJ2-7, the V gene TRBV30; the D gene is possibly TRBD1 (5 bases). V was pared by 3 bases and J by 2 bases, with 8 bases between. Per the germline V gene, CDR1 is GTSNPN and CDR2 is SVGIG (reference sequence). This CDR3 spans 12 amino acids. The CDR3 spells CAWRDTPYEQYF. The CDR3 coding sequence is TGTGCCTGGAGGGACACCCCCTACGAGCAGTACTTC.

This chain joins TRBV5-8 and TRBJ2-1; D unclear. This CDR3 has 16 residues. V was shortened by 0 bases and J by 1 base, with 11 bases between the two germline ends. Germline V lookup: CDR1 SGHTS, CDR2 YDEGEE. The DNA of the CDR3 is TGTGCCAGCAGCTTGGGGGCCTCGGTGTCCTACAATGAGCAGTTCTTC. It encodes CASSLGASVSYNEQFF.

This chain connects TRBV9 to TRBJ1-1, with D unclear. This CDR3 is built from 13 residues. From germline, CDR1 is SGDLS and CDR2 YYNGEE. Trimming left V 4 bases short and J 0 bases short, with 7 bases between. In DNA, the CDR3 is TGTGCCAGCAGCTACACAGTGAACACTGAAGCTTTCTTT. As protein: CASSYTVNTEAFF.

The chain carries TRBV7-9 and TRBJ2-7; D remains unclear. The germline gives CDR1 SEHNR, CDR2 FQNEAQ (reference sequence). The CDR3 loop spans 12 amino acids. V was clipped by 1 base and J by 5 bases, with 6 bases between them. CDR3 in amino acids: CASSLGGDEQYF. The CDR3 bases are TGTGCCAGCAGCTTAGGTGGGGACGAGCAGTACTTC.

This clone was found once. V and J are TRBV11-3 and TRBJ2-1, with unresolved D. This CDR3 has 15 amino acids. Germline CDR1 and CDR2: SGHNT and YENEEA. Trimming removed 1 base at V and 5 bases at J, with 12 bases between. The CDR3 coding sequence is TGTGCCAGCAGCTTAGGAGACAAGCTGAACAATGAGCAGTTCTTC. Translated, it gives CASSLGDKLNNEQFF.

The V gene is TRBV25-1, the J gene TRBJ2-5, with D possibly TRBD1 on 6 matching bases. Germline V gives CDR1 MGHDK, CDR2 SYGVNS. The CDR3 length is 13 residues. The germline V and J ends were trimmed by 7 bases and 2 bases, with 11 bases remaining between them. This CDR3 reads CASTGVEQETQYF. CDR3 nucleotide sequence: TGTGCCAGCACAGGGGTTGAACAAGAGACCCAGTACTTC.

CDR3 in DNA: TGTGCCAGCAGCTTGGGACAGGGGACGAACACTGAAGCTTTCTTT. This gives the protein CASSLGQGTNTEAFF. The chain uses TRBV5-6 and TRBJ1-1, with 8 bases matching TRBD1. The V segment lost 0 bases and the J segment 1 base; nucleotides outside the gene matches: 2. CDR3 length: 15 amino acids. Germline CDR1 is SGHDT and CDR2 is YYEEEE.

This chain uses TRBV7-9 with TRBJ1-1; tentatively, D is TRBD1 (6 bases). This CDR3 has 14 amino acids. Germline-derived CDR1 and CDR2 are SEHNR and FQNEAQ (reference sequence). Trimming cost V 3 bases and J 1 base, with 9 bases left between them. CDR3 in amino acids: CASSFSRGNTEAFF. CDR3 bases: TGTGCCAGCAGCTTTTCCAGGGGGAACACTGAAGCTTTCTTT.

This clone occurred a few times. The rearrangement uses TRBV2 and TRBJ2-1, with a possible D match to TRBD2 (6 bases). Germline loops: CDR1 SNHLY, CDR2 FYNNEI. CDR3 length: 14 amino acids. Trimming took 11 bases from V and 2 from J, leaving 16 bases between them. DNA for the CDR3: TGTGCCGGCCGGGGAGGTCTGACCTACAATGAGCAGTTCTTC. Its translation is CAGRGGLTYNEQFF.

The chain has TRBV18 and TRBJ2-7; 10 nucleotides align to TRBD2. J lost 1 base, V lost 4 bases, and 7 bases had no gene match. CDR1 KGHSH and CDR2 LQKENI come from the germline V gene. The CDR3 is made up of 16 amino acids. The CDR3 here is CASSLASGRGSYEQYF. The CDR3 DNA reads TGTGCCAGCTCACTGGCTAGCGGGAGAGGGTCCTACGAGCAGTACTTC.

The chain is built from TRBV5-6 and TRBJ2-7; 8 bases line up with TRBD1. Germline V gives CDR1 SGHDT, CDR2 YYEEEE. The CDR3 runs 14 residues. V dropped 2 bases and J dropped 2; count of bases not matched to a gene: 3. The CDR3 DNA reads as TGTGCCAGCAGCTTTGGACAGGGTCCCTACGAGCAGTACTTC. Its protein product is CASSFGQGPYEQYF.

This clone counts as medium-sized. The chain employs TRBV5-5 and TRBJ1-1; D uncertain. Germline assignment: CDR1 SGHKS and CDR2 YYEKEE (reference sequence). V was clipped by 0 bases and J by 5 bases, with 8 bases between them. CDR3 length: 13 amino acids. In nucleotides, the CDR3 is TGTGCCAGCAGCTTGGCCGCGGGGACTGAAGCTTTCTTT. It is translated as CASSLAAGTEAFF.

This sequence joins TRBV5-4 and TRBJ2-7; 9 bases match TRBD2. Germline lookup yields CDR1 SGHNT and CDR2 YYREEE (reference sequence). The CDR3 loop spans 16 amino acids. V dropped 4 bases and J dropped 5; count of bases not matched to a gene: 13. The CDR3 DNA follows: TGTGCCAGCAGCCTGGTGGGGGTAGCGGGAGTTCACGAGCAGTACTTC. It translates to CASSLVGVAGVHEQYF.

The chain carries TRBV11-2 and TRBJ2-7; unclear D gene. The CDR3 has 14 amino acids. Germline CDR1 and CDR2: SGHAT and FQNNGV. The ends were cut back, 3 bases at V and 1 base at J, with 10 bases in the middle. The CDR3 region has the DNA TGTGCCAGCAGCTTCGTAGGCAGGTCCTACGAGCAGTACTTC. Protein: CASSFVGRSYEQYF.